This TCR beta chain was captured in a study of cytotoxic CD8 clonotypes in ibrutinib-treated CLL. The table came from immunoSEQ multiplex PCR; TCRdb's copy has only in-frame clones and leaves some out. This sample carries about 27,000 clones, over 55% of them seen once, and the ten largest clones take 54%. The sequenced sample was PBMCs, obtained after 24 months of ibrutinib treatment. The TCR was taken from a human donor with chronic lymphocytic leukemia.

The CDR3 spells CASSSVPGGSNQPQHF. The CDR3 DNA sequence: TGTGCCAGCAGCTCAGTCCCAGGGGGCAGCAATCAGCCCCAGCATTTT. The V and J genes are TRBV5-5 and TRBJ1-5; 8 bases are a match to TRBD1. After removal of 3 bases from V and 1 base from J, the junction contained 6 bases not matched to a gene. The V gene's germline CDR1 is SGHKS and CDR2 YYEKEE (reference sequence). The CDR3 is 16 residues long.